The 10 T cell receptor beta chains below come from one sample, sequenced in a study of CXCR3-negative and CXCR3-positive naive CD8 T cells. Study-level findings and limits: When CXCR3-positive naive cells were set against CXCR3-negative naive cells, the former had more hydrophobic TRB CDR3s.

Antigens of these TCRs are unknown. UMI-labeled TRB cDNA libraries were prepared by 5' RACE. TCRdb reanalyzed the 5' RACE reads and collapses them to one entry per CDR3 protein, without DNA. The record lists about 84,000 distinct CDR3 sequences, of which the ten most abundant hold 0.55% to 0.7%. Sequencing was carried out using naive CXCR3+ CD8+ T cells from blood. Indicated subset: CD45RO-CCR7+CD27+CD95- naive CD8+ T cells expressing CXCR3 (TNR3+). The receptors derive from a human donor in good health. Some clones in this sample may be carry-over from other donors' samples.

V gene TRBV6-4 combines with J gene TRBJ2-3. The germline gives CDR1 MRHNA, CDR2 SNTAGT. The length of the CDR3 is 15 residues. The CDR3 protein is CASSDSSGGTDTQYF.

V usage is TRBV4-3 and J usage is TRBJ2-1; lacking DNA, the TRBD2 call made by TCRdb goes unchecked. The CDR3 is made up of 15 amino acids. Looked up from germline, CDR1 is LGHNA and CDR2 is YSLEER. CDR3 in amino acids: CASSQDSLAGGEQFF.

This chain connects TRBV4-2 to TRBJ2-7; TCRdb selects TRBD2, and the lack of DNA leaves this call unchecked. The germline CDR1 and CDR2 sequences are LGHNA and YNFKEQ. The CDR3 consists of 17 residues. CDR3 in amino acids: CASSQGASGGASYEQYF.

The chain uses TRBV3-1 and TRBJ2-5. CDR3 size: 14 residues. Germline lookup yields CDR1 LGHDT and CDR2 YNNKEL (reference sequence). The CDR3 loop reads CASSQASIQETQYF.

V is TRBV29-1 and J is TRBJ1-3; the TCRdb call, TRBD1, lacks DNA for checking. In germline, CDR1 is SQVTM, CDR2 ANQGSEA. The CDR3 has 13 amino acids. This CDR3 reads CSVEVIGTDTIYF.

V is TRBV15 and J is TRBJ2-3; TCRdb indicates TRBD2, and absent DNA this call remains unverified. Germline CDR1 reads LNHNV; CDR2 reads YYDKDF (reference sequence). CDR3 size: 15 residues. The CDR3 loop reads CATSRVGLDGNTQYF.

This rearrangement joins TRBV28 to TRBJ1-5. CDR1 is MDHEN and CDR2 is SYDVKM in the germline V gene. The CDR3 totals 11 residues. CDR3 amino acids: CASNENQPQHF. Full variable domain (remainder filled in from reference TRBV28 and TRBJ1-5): DVKVTQSSRYLVKRTGEKVFLECVQDMDHENMFWYRQDPGLGLRLIYFSYDVKMKEKGDIPEGYSVSREKKERFSLILESASTNQTSMYLCASNENQPQHFGDGTRLSIL.

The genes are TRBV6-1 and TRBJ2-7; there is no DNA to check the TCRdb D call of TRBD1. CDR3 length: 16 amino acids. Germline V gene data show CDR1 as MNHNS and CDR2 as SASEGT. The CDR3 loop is CASSGRGQGVSYEQYF.

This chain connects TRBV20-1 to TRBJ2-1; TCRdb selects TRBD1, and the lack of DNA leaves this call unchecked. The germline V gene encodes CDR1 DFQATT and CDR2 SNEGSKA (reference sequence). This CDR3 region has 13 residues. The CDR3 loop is CSARPGGYNEQFF.

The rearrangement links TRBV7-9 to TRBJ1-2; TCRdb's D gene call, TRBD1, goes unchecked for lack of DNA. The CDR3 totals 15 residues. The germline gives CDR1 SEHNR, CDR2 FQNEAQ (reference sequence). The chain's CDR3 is CASSADDRANYGYTF.